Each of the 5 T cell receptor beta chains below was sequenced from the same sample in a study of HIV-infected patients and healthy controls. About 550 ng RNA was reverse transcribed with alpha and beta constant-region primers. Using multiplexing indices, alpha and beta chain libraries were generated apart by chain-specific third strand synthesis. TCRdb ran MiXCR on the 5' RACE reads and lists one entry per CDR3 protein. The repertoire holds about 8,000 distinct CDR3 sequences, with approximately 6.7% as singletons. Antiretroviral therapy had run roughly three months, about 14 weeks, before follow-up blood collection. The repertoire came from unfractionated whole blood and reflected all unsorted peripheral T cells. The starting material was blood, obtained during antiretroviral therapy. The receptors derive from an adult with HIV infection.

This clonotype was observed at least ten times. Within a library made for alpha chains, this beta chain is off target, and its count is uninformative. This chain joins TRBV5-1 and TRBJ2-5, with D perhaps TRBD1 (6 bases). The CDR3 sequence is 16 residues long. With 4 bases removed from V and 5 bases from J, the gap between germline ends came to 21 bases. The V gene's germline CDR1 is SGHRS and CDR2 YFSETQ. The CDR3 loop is CASSRYSGAVTETQYF. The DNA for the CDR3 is TGCGCCAGCAGCCGTTACTCAGGGGCCGTTACGGAGACCCAGTACTTC.

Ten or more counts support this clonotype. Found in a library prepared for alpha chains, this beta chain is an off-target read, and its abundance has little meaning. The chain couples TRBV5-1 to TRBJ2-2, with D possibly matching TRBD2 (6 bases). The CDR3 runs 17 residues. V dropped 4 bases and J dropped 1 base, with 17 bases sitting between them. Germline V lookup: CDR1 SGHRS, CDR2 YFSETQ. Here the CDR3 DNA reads TGCGCCAGCAGCGGGGATTCCGGGACTCAGAACACCGGGGAGCTGTTTTTT. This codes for CASSGDSGTQNTGELFF.

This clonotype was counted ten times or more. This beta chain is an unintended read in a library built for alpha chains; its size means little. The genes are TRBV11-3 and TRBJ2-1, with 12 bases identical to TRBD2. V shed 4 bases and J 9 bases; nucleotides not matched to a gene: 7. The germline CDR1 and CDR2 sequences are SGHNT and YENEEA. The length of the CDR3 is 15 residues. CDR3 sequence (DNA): TGTGCCAGCAGCTCACTAGCGGGGGGCCTGGGTGAGCAGTTCTTC. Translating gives CASSSLAGGLGEQFF.

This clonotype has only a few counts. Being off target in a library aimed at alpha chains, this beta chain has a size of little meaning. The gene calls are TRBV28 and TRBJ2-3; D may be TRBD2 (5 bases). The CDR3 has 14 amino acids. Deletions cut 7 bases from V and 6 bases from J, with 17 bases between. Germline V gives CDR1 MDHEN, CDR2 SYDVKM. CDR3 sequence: CASKTGSPSDTQYF. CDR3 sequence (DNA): TGTGCCAGCAAGACGGGCTCCCCTAGCGATACGCAGTATTTT.

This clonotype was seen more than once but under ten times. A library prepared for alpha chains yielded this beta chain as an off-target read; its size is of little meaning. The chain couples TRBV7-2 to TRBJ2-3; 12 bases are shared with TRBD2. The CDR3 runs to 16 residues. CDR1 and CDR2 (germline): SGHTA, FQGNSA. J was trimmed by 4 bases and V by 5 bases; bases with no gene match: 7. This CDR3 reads CASSLRLAGAADTQYF. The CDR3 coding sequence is TGTGCCAGCAGCCTCCGACTAGCGGGAGCCGCAGATACGCAGTATTTT.